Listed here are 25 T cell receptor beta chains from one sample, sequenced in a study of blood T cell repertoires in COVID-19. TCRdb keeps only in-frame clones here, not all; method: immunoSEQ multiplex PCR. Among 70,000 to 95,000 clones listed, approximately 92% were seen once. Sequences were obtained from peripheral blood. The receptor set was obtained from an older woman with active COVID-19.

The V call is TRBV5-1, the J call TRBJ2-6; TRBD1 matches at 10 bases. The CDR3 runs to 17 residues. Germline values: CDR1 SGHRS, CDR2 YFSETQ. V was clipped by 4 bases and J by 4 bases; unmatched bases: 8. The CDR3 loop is CASSADRGTTGANVLTF. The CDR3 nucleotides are TGCGCCAGCAGCGCGGACAGGGGGACAACGGGGGCCAACGTCCTGACTTTC.

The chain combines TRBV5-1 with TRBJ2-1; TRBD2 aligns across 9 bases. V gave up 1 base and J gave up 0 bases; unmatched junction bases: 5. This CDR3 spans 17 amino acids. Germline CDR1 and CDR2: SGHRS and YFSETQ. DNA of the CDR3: TGCGCCAGCAGCTTGTGGTCTAGCGGGGACTCCTACAATGAGCAGTTCTTC. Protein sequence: CASSLWSSGDSYNEQFF.

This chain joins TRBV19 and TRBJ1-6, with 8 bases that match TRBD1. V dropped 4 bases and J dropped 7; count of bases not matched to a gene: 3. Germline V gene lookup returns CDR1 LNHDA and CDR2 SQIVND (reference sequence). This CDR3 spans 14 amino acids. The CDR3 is CASSTDRGNSPLHF. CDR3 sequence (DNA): TGTGCCAGTAGTACCGACAGGGGAAATTCACCCCTCCACTTT. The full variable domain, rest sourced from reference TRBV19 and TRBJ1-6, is DGGITQSPKYLFRKEGQNVTLSCEQNLNHDAMYWYRQDPGQGLRLIYYSQIVNDFQKGDIAEGYSVSREKKESFPLTVTSAQKNPTAFYLCASSTDRGNSPLHFGNGTRLTVT.

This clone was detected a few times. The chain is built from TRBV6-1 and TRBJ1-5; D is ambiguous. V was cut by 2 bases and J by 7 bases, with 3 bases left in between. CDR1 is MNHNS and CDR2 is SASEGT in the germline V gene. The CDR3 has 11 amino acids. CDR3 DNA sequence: TGTGCCAGCAGTGAACGGCAGCCCCAGCATTTT. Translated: CASSERQPQHF.

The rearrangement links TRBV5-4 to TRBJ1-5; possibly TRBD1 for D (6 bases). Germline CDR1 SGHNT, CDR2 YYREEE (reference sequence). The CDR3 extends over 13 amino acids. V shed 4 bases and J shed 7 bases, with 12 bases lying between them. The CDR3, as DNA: TGTGCCAGCAGCCAACAGGGTCGGCAGCCCCAGCATTTT. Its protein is CASSQQGRQPQHF.

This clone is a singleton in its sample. CDR3 sequence reads: CASSQDGWGTYEQYF. The CDR3 nucleotides read TGTGCCAGCAGCCAAGATGGTTGGGGCACCTACGAGCAGTACTTC. The rearrangement joins TRBV3-1 (or the pseudogene TRBV3-2) to TRBJ2-7; tentative D call: TRBD1 (5 bases). The V end was cut by 0 bases, the J end by 2 bases, with 11 bases between. There are 15 residues in the CDR3. Germline CDR1 and CDR2: LGHDT and YNNKEL (reference sequence).

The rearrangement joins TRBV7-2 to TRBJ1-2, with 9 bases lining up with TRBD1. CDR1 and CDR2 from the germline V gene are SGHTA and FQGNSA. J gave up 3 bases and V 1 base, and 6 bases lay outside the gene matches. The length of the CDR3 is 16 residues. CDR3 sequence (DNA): TGTGCCAGCAGCTTAGGGGGGACAGGGATTTACTATGGCTACACCTTC. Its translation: CASSLGGTGIYYGYTF.

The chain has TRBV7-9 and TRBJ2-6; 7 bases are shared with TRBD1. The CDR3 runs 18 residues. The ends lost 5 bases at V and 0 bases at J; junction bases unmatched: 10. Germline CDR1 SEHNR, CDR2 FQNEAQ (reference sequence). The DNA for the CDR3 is TGTGCCAGCAGCAACACCGGGACAGATATCTCTGGGGCCAACGTCCTGACTTTC. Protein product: CASSNTGTDISGANVLTF. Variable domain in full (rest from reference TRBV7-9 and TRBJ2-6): DTGVSQNPRHKITKRGQNVTFRCDPISEHNRLYWYRQTLGQGPEFLTYFQNEAQLEKSRLLSDRFSAERPKGSFSTLEIQRTEQGDSAMYLCASSNTGTDISGANVLTFGAGSRLTVL.

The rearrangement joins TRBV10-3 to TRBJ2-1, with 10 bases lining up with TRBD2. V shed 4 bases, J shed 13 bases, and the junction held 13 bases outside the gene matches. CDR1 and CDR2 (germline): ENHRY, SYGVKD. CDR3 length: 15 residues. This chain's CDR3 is CAISGGLAAAQGQFF. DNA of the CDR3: TGTGCCATCAGTGGCGGACTAGCGGCCGCTCAAGGCCAGTTCTTC.

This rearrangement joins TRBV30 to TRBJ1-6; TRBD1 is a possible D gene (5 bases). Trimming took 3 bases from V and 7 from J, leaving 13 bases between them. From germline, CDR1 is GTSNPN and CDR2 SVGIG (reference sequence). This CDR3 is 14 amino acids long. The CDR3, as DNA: TGTGCCTGGAGAAAGCAGGGCCTGAATTCACCCCTCCACTTT. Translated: CAWRKQGLNSPLHF. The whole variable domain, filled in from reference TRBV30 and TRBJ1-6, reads SQTIHQWPATLVQPVGSPLSLECTVEGTSNPNLYWYRQAAGRGLQLLFYSVGIGQISSEVPQNLSASRPQDRQFILSSKKLLLSDSGFYLCAWRKQGLNSPLHFGNGTRLTVT.

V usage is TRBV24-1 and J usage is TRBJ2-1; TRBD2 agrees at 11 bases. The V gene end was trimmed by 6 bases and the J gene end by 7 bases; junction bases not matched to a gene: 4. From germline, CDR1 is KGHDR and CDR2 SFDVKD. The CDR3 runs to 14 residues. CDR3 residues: CATSLAGGRNEQFF. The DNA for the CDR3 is TGTGCCACCAGTCTAGCGGGAGGAAGAAATGAGCAGTTCTTC.

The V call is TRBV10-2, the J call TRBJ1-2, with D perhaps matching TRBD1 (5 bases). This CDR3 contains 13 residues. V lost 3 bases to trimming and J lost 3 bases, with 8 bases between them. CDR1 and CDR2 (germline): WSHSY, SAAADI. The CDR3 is CASSEGAHYGYTF. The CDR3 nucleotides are TGCGCCAGCAGTGAAGGGGCCCACTATGGCTACACCTTC.

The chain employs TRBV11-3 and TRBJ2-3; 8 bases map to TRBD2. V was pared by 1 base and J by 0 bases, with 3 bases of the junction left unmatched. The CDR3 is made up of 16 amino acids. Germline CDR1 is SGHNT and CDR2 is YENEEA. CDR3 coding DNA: TGTGCCAGCAGCTTAGGTAGCGGGAAGAGCACAGATACGCAGTATTTT. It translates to CASSLGSGKSTDTQYF.

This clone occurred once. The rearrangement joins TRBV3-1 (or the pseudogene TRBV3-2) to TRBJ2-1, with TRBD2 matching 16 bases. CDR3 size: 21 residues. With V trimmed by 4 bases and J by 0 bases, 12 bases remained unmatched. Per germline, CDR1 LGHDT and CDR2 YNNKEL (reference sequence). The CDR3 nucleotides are TGTGCCAGCAGCCTAAGGCCACCGGGACTAGCGGGAGGGGGCTCCTACAATGAGCAGTTCTTC. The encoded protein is CASSLRPPGLAGGGSYNEQFF.

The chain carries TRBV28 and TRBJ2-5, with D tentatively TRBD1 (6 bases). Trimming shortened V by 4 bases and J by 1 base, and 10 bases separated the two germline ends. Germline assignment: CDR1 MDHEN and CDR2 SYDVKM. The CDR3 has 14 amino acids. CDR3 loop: CASSYRARQETQYF. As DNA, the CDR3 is TGTGCCAGCAGTTACAGGGCCCGCCAAGAGACCCAGTACTTC. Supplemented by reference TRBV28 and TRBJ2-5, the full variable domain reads DVKVTQSSRYLVKRTGEKVFLECVQDMDHENMFWYRQDPGLGLRLIYFSYDVKMKEKGDIPEGYSVSREKKERFSLILESASTNQTSMYLCASSYRARQETQYFGPGTRLLVL.

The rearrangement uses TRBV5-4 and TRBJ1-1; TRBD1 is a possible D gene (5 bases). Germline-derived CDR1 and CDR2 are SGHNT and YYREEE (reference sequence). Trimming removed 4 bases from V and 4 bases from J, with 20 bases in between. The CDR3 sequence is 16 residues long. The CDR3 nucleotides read TGTGCCAGCAGCCACGGACGCCTTGAAAGGGGCACTGAAGCTTTCTTT. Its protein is CASSHGRLERGTEAFF.

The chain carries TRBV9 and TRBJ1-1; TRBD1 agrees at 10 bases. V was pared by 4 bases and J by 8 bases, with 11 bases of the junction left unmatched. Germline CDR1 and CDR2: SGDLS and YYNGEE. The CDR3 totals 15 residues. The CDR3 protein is CASSPVTGGVGEAFF. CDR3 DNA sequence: TGTGCCAGCAGCCCAGTGACAGGGGGCGTTGGAGAAGCTTTCTTT.

CDR3 coding DNA: TGTGCCAGCCAAGCGGGGTACAATGAGCAGTTCTTC. Protein sequence: CASQAGYNEQFF. V and J are TRBV11-3 and TRBJ2-1; TRBD2 aligns across 7 bases. This CDR3 has 12 amino acids. Germline loops: CDR1 SGHNT, CDR2 YENEEA. Trimming took 8 bases from V and 4 from J; bases not matched to a gene: 2.

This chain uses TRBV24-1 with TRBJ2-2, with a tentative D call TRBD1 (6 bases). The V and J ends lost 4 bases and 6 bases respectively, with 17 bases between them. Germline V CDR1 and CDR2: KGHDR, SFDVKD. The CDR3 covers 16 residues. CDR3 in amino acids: CATSDPQGGLAGELFF. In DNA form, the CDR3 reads TGTGCCACCAGTGACCCACAGGGTGGGCTCGCCGGGGAGCTGTTTTTT.

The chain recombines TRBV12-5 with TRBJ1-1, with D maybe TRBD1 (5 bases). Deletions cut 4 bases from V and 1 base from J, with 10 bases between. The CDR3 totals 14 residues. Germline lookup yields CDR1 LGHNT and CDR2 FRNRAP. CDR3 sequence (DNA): TGTGCTAGTGGTTGGGGGGTGACGAACACTGAAGCTTTCTTT. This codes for CASGWGVTNTEAFF.

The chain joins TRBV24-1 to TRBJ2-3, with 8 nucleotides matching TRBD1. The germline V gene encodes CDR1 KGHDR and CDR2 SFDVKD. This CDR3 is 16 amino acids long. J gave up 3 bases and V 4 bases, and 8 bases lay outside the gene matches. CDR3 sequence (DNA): TGTGCCACCAGTGACCGGGACAGGACTCCAACAGATACGCAGTATTTT. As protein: CATSDRDRTPTDTQYF.

CDR3 sequence: CATSDRGTSGRNEQFF. CDR3 DNA: TGTGCCACCAGTGATCGTGGGACTAGCGGGAGAAATGAGCAGTTCTTC. The chain couples TRBV24-1 to TRBJ2-1, with 14 bases aligning to TRBD2. The CDR3 contains 16 residues. V lost 3 bases to trimming and J lost 7 bases; unmatched junction nucleotides: 4. Germline values: CDR1 KGHDR, CDR2 SFDVKD.

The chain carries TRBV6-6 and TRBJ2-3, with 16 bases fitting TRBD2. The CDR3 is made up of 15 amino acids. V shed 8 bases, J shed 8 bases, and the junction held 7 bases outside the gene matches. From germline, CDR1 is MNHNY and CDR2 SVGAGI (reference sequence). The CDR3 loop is CASRAGTSGRGTQYF. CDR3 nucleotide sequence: TGTGCCAGCCGCGCCGGGACTAGCGGGAGGGGTACGCAGTATTTT.

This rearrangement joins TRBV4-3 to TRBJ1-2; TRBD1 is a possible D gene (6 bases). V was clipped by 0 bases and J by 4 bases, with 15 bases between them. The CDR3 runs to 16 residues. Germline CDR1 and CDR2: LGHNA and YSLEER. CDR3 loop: CASSQDLQGFSYGYTF. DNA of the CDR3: TGCGCCAGCAGCCAAGATTTGCAGGGGTTCAGCTATGGCTACACCTTC.

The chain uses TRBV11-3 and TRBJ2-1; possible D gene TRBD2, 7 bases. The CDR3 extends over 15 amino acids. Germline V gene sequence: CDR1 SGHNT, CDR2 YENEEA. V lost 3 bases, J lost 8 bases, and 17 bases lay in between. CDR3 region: CASSFRGAGIYEQFF. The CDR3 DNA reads TGTGCCAGCAGCTTTCGGGGGGCTGGTATCTATGAGCAGTTCTTC.